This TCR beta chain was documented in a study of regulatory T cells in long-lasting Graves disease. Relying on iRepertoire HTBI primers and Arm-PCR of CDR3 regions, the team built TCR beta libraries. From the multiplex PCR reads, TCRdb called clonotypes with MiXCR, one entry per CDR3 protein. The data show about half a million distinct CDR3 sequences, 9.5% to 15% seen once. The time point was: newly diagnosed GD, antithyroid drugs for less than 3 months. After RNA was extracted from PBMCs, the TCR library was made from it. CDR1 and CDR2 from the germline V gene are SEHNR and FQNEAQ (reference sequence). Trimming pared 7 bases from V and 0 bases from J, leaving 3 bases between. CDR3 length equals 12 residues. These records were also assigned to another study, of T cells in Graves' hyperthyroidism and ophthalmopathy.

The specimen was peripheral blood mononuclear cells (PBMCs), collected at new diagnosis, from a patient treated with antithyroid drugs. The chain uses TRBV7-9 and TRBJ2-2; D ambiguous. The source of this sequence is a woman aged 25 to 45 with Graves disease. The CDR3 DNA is TGTGCCAGCACCGCGAACACCGGGGAGCTGTTTTTT. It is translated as CASTANTGELFF.